This TCR beta chain comes out of a study of blood T cells in healthy people across ages. Overall study findings and caveats: Using unsorted PBMCs precluded a conclusive naive versus antigen-experienced comparison. A strong correlation was found between TCR beta diversity and the percentage of naive T cells. Donors of long life had a larger count of naive CD4+ cells and greater diversity than aged donors.

The sample providers were healthy Caucasian people from Russia, aged about 6 to 95. On this clonotype itself: Its antigen remains unknown.

Using a J-beta primer mix together with a sample-barcoded 5' primer, a second PCR was run for roughly 6 to 11 cycles. In TCRdb, the 5' RACE reads were re-called with MiXCR into one record per CDR3 protein. The data hold just over 800,000 distinct CDR3 sequences, with 62% observed a single time. The CDR3 is 15 amino acids. Germline CDR1 is MNHNS and CDR2 is SASEGT. Trimming removed 3 bases from V and 4 bases from J, with 13 bases in between. The V and J genes are TRBV6-1 and TRBJ2-1; D might be TRBD1 or TRBD2, each matching 5 bases. The TCR was taken from a man between 25 and 39 years old in good health. Sample: blood. The CDR3 DNA reads TGTGCCAGCAGTGACTCCGGGACGTATTACAATGAGCAGTTCTTC. As protein: CASSDSGTYYNEQFF.